A selection of T cell receptor beta chains follows, all from one sample in a study of T cell repertoires in aging, cancer and after chemotherapy. TCRdb itself ran the multiplex PCR reads through MiXCR, one entry per CDR3 protein. The table has several thousand distinct CDR3 sequences, around a quarter seen once. The sample comprised blood. All receptors come from a human donor with a solid tumor. Both conserved end residues are part of each CDR3. The D gene is left open where the match is weak. Where a row states a size, it is once, few, many or the class of an expanded clone; other rows omit it.

j_call v_call d_call clone_size cdr3_nt cdr3_aa
TRBJ2-4 TRBV7-9 TRBD1 few TGTGCCAGCAGCCAACGACAGGGCGGGCGTAACATTCAGTACTTC CASSQRQGGRNIQYF
TRBJ2-2 TRBV4-1 TRBD2 NA TGCGCCAGCAGCCAAGACCCGACTAGCGGGGGGCCCGGGGAGCTGTTTTTT CASSQDPTSGGPGELFF
TRBJ1-2 TRBV29-1 TRBD1 large TGCAGCGTTGAGGGACAGGGGGAGGTCTATGGCTACACCTTC CSVEGQGEVYGYTF
TRBJ2-1 TRBV7-9 TRBD1 once TGTGCCAGCAGCCCTCAAGGGGGCCCCTACGAGCAGTTCTTC CASSPQGGPYEQFF
TRBJ2-7 TRBV25-1 NA once TGTGCCAGCAGTAGGTCCTCCCAGGTTCAGTACTTC CASSRSSQVQYF
TRBJ2-1 TRBV20-1 NA medium-sized TGCAGTGCTAGAGAAGCGGAGTATGAGCAGTTCTTC CSAREAEYEQFF
TRBJ1-2 TRBV6-5 NA large TGTGCCAGCAAGGTCGCAAACAGGGACGGCTACACCTTC CASKVANRDGYTF
TRBJ1-3 TRBV5-5 TRBD1 NA TGCGCCAGCAGCTTGTATACCGACAGGGTGGGCTCTGGAAACACCATATATTTT CASSLYTDRVGSGNTIYF
TRBJ2-1 TRBV27 TRBD2 few TGTGCCAGCAGTTTAAGACTAGCGGGATCCTACAATGAGCAGTTCTTC CASSLRLAGSYNEQFF
TRBJ2-7 TRBV10-3 TRBD1 few TGTGCCATCAGCGGACAGGGGGCGGGTGAGCAGTACTTC CAISGQGAGEQYF
TRBJ1-3 TRBV20-1 NA NA TGCAGTGCGTGGAAGAGAGATCCGGGGGGAAACACCATATATTTT CSAWKRDPGGNTIYF
TRBJ1-6 TRBV5-1 NA NA TGCGCCAGCAGCTTGGACAGCTCCTATAATTCACCCCTCCACTTT CASSLDSSYNSPLHF
TRBJ2-7 TRBV6-2/TRBV6-3 TRBD2 few TGTGCCAGCAGCCCTGGACTAGCGGGAGGCGTTTACGAGCAGTACTTC CASSPGLAGGVYEQYF
TRBJ1-1 TRBV20-1 TRBD1 few TGCAGTGCTAGAGGACAGGGAGACACTGAAGCTTTCTTT CSARGQGDTEAFF
TRBJ2-5 TRBV18 NA NA TGTGCCAGCTCACCACCAGCTAAGCAAGAGACCCAGTACTTC CASSPPAKQETQYF
TRBJ1-1 TRBV20-1 NA NA TGCAGTGCTAGGGCTGAATTTGACAGGTTAGAAGCTTTCTTT CSARAEFDRLEAFF
TRBJ1-4 TRBV7-2 NA NA TGTGCCAGCAGCTTAGGGGGGTATGACTTCTGGGGCGGAAATGAAAAACTGTTTTTT CASSLGGYDFWGGNEKLFF
TRBJ1-6 TRBV5-6 NA medium-sized TGTGCCAGCAGCTTGGGACGGGTTAATTCACCCCTCCACTTT CASSLGRVNSPLHF
TRBJ1-1 TRBV20-1 NA NA TGCAGTGCTAGAGACAGGGGAGACGTTATGAACACTGAAGCTTTCTTT CSARDRGDVMNTEAFF
TRBJ2-2 TRBV5-1 NA NA TGCGCCAGCAGCCACCACGGACAGAACACCGGGGAGCTGTTTTTT CASSHHGQNTGELFF
TRBJ2-1 TRBV6-5 NA NA TGTGCCAGCAGTTACTCGGGTAGCTTCCTTTACAATAAGCAGTTCTTC CASSYSGSFLYNKQFF
TRBJ2-7 TRBV6-5 NA medium-sized TGTGCCAGCAGTTCCCTTTGGACCCAGGACTACGAGCAGTACTTC CASSSLWTQDYEQYF
TRBJ2-3 TRBV20-1 TRBD2 once TGCAATGCAACCTCTAGCGGGGGTCGCACAGATACGCAGTATTTT CNATSSGGRTDTQYF
TRBJ1-1 TRBV20-1 NA few TGCAGTGCTAGAGGTCACAGGAACACTGAAGCTTTCTTT CSARGHRNTEAFF
TRBJ2-3 TRBV20-1 NA few TGCAGTGCTAGGTGGGAGGAGTGGGTCACAGATACGCAGTATTTT CSARWEEWVTDTQYF
TRBJ1-3 TRBV27 NA NA TGTGCCAGCAGTTTATCGGTCGGGGCTGGAAACACCATATATTTT CASSLSVGAGNTIYF
TRBJ1-1 TRBV12-3/TRBV12-4 NA NA TGTGCCAGCACTTCAGGGTACACTGAAGCTTTCTTT CASTSGYTEAFF
TRBJ2-7 TRBV20-1 TRBD2 medium-sized TGCAGTCCTAGCGGGGGCTCCTACGAGCAGTACTTC CSPSGGSYEQYF
TRBJ1-2 TRBV12-3/TRBV12-4 NA NA TGTGCCAGCAGTTTTTTACAACGACTCCTAAATGGCTACACCTTC CASSFLQRLLNGYTF
TRBJ1-1 TRBV7-9 NA few TGTGCCAGCAGCTTAATAGGGAGGTATCACACTGAAGCTTTCTTT CASSLIGRYHTEAFF
TRBJ1-1 TRBV20-1 NA NA TGCAGGGGGGAGCTACGGAAGAACACTGAAGCTTTCTTT CRGELRKNTEAFF
TRBJ2-7 TRBV4-3 TRBD1 NA TGCGCCAGCAGCCAGTACAGGGGGCGAAACGAGCAGTACTTC CASSQYRGRNEQYF
TRBJ2-1 TRBV6-5 NA large TGTGCCAGCAGTGGGGGTGTAAGGCATGAGCAGTTCTTC CASSGGVRHEQFF
TRBJ2-1 TRBV27 NA few TGTGCCAGCAGTTTACCGACAGGGAGGCCCTACAATGAGCAGTTCTTC CASSLPTGRPYNEQFF
TRBJ2-4 TRBV12-3/TRBV12-4 TRBD1 NA TGTGCCAGCAGCCCGAGGGACAGGGACATTCAGTACTTC CASSPRDRDIQYF
TRBJ1-5 TRBV12-3/TRBV12-4 NA NA TGTGCCAGCAGCTGGAGGACGGGGAATCAGCCCCAGCATTTT CASSWRTGNQPQHF
TRBJ2-5 TRBV20-1 TRBD2 NA TGCAGTGCTAGACCTTGGGGTAGCGGGGGAGAGACCCAGTACTTC CSARPWGSGGETQYF
TRBJ1-1 TRBV13 NA few TGTGCCAGCAGCTTAGGCCCGGGGTCTGAAGCTTTCTTT CASSLGPGSEAFF
TRBJ1-6 TRBV27 NA NA TGTGCCAGCAGTTTTAGCAGGAGCTCCTATAATTCACCCCTCCACTTT CASSFSRSSYNSPLHF
TRBJ2-5 TRBV30 NA medium-sized TGTGCCTGGAGTGTACCGGCAAAACAAGAGACCCAGTACTTC CAWSVPAKQETQYF
TRBJ2-6 TRBV11-1 NA medium-sized TGTGCCAGCAGCTTAGATGTGAACGGGGCCAACGTCCTGACTTTC CASSLDVNGANVLTF
TRBJ2-3 TRBV15 NA NA TGTGCCACCAGCAGAGAGAAGCTAAGCACAGATACGCAGTATTTT CATSREKLSTDTQYF
TRBJ2-5 TRBV7-2 TRBD1 NA TGTGCCAGCAGCCTACAGAGACAGGGTCAAGAGACCCAGTACTTC CASSLQRQGQETQYF
TRBJ2-2 TRBV12-3/TRBV12-4 NA few TGTGCCAGCAGCCAGGGGACCAGGGGCACCGGGGAGCTGTTTTTT CASSQGTRGTGELFF
TRBJ2-3 TRBV30 NA NA TGTGCCTGGAGTGTAACGGTAACTAGCACAGATACGCAGTATTTT CAWSVTVTSTDTQYF
TRBJ1-1 TRBV11-2 NA NA TGTGCCAGCAGCTCCGGGGGGCCTCACACTGAAGCTTTCTTT CASSSGGPHTEAFF
TRBJ2-2 TRBV29-1 NA large TGCAGCGTTCTCCCGGCCGTTGGAGGTGCCGGGGAGCTGTTTTTT CSVLPAVGGAGELFF
TRBJ2-3 TRBV4-2 TRBD2 NA TGTGCCAGCAGGGGGGGGACAGATACGCAGTATTTT CASRGGTDTQYF
TRBJ2-3 TRBV11-1 NA NA TGTGCCAGCAGCTTAGACGAAGGTACCTCGTATACGCAGTATTTT CASSLDEGTSYTQYF
TRBJ2-3 TRBV12-3/TRBV12-4 NA few TGTGCCAGCAGGGGGAACACAAATACGCAGTATTTT CASRGNTNTQYF
TRBJ2-1 TRBV20-1 NA few TGCAGTGCTAGACGACTCGCCTCAGGGTCGGATGAGCAGTTCTTC CSARRLASGSDEQFF
TRBJ2-3 TRBV7-9 TRBD1 NA TGTGCCAGCAGCGTAAGCCAGGGGGCGGGAGATACGCAGTATTTT CASSVSQGAGDTQYF
TRBJ1-1 TRBV7-2 NA few TGTGCCAGCAGCTTAGGACGGAACACTGAAGCTTTCTTT CASSLGRNTEAFF
TRBJ2-2 TRBV5-4 NA NA TGTGCCAGCAGCTTAGCGGGTCCCCCCGGGGAGCTGTTTTTT CASSLAGPPGELFF
TRBJ2-6 TRBV28 NA NA TGTGCCAGCAGTTCCGTGGACAGTGCCGGGGCCAACGTCCTGACTTTC CASSSVDSAGANVLTF
TRBJ1-5 TRBV6-2/TRBV6-3 TRBD1 NA TGTGCCAGCAGTTACGGGACAGGGGGCAATCAGCCCCAGCATTTT CASSYGTGGNQPQHF
TRBJ1-5 TRBV6-2/TRBV6-3 NA few TGTGCCAGCAGTTACAAAGATGGGACGGTCTCTGAGCCCCAGCATTTT CASSYKDGTVSEPQHF
TRBJ1-1 TRBV6-2/TRBV6-3 NA few TGTGCCAGCAGTTCAACAGGCGAACTGAACACTGAAGCTTTCTTT CASSSTGELNTEAFF